This TCR beta chain was retrieved from a study of blood T cell repertoires in COVID-19. Whole-study context: COVID-19 samples from acute and convalescent phases originated in the United States, Italy and Spain. T cells, B-cell-depleted T cells, or PBMCs supplied cDNA or gDNA.

Authors' data handling: For nucleated cells, counts were estimated from reference gene primer amplification. Some clones are missing from TCRdb's copy, which holds only in-frame ones; the method was immunoSEQ multiplex PCR. V, J and clone size reflect that table, while D and trimming were determined from the DNA. The data show tens of thousands of clones, 85% seen once. The receptor comes from a woman aged 60-75 years with active COVID-19. The sample consisted of peripheral blood.

CDR3 nucleotides: TGTGCCAGCAGCGTAGTTCTAGCGGGAGTACATGAGCAGTTCTTC. Residues: CASSVVLAGVHEQFF. The chain has TRBV9 and TRBJ2-1; TRBD2 matches at 10 bases. The CDR3 is 15 amino acids. Germline CDR1 is SGDLS and CDR2 is YYNGEE. The J segment lost 8 bases and the V segment lost 0 bases, leaving 5 bases of the junction unmatched.